This T cell receptor beta chain is from a study of CD8 T cells in ankylosing spondylitis. Whole-study results and caveats: Matched ankylosing spondylitis synovial fluid reportedly contained a significantly enriched population of disease-linked clones. Certain motif variants had earlier appeared in reactive arthritis synovial fluid and blood. Disease-associated clones were CD8+ and fairly uncommon in peripheral blood.

This clonotype was seen repeatedly, ten times or more. The antigen remains undetermined. Quantitative 5'-RACE was performed with molecular barcodes, and it yielded the TCR beta libraries. Via MiXCR, TCRdb re-called the 5' RACE reads, giving one row per CDR3 protein. In the table there are roughly 250,000 distinct CDR3 sequences, around 9.2% of which are singletons. Between the trimmed V and J ends, which lost 6 bases and 7 bases, there was a span of 13 bases. The CDR3 sequence is 13 residues long. This chain links TRBV12-3 or TRBV12-4 with TRBJ2-1; D is uncertain. The sequence came from a male donor with ankylosing spondylitis or in good health (not recorded which). Sequencing was done on a sample of blood, either unsorted or a sorted T cell fraction (not recorded which). The CDR3 DNA reads as TGTGCCAGCAGCCTCCTTAACCTTAATGAGCAGTTCTTC. Its protein is CASSLLNLNEQFF.